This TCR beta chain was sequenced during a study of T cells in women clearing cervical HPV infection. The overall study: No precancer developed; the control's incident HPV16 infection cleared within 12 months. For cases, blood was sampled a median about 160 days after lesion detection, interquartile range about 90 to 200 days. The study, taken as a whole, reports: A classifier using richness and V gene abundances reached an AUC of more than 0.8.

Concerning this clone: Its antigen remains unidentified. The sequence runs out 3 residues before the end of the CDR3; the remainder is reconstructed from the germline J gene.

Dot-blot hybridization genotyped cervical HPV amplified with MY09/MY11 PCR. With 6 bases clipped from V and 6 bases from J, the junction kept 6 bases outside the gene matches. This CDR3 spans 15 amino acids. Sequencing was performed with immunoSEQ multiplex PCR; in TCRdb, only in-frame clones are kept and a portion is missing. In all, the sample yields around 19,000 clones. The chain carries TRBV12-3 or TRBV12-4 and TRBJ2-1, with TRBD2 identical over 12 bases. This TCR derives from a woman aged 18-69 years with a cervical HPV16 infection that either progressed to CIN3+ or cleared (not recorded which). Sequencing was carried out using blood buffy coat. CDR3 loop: CASSPSGGGLNEQFF. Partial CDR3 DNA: TGTGCCAGCAGCCCTAGCGGGGGGGGTCTCAATGAG.